This TCR beta chain originates from a study of T-cell memory formation after mild COVID-19. The study's findings and limits: The main location of contracting CD4+ clones was CM and EM, and that of contracting CD8+ clones was EMRA.

This clonotype came up a few times. No antigen is known for it. Trimming removed 5 bases from V and 2 bases from J, with 9 bases in between. Germline CDR1 is LNHNV and CDR2 is YYDKDF (reference sequence). This CDR3 contains 14 residues. Constant-segment primers were used for 5'RACE, and the resulting TCR alpha and TCR beta cDNA libraries carried sample barcodes and UMIs. TCRdb fed the 5' RACE reads into MiXCR, producing one record per CDR3 protein. The data contain 240,000 or so distinct CDR3 sequences, approximately 9% of them singletons. This clonotype originated in a man aged 18 to 35 who had mild COVID-19 (a few samples of this study predate the infection). Cell type and time point are not known. Sequenced: PBMCs or a T cell subset sorted from them (not recorded which). The gene calls are TRBV15 and TRBJ2-2; D possibly corresponds to TRBD1 (6 bases). CDR3 nucleotide sequence: TGTGCCACCAGCCCCGGGACAAACACCGGGGAGCTGTTTTTT. The encoded protein is CATSPGTNTGELFF.